The T cell receptor beta chain under discussion was sequenced for a study of shared clonotypes between healthy human individuals (dated by TCRdb to 2018 to 2020). A note on the overall study: Three men and two women, aged 18 to 49 years, made up the cohort. For each donor, CD4 naive and CD4 memory were each run on three plates, CD8 naive on two plates, and CD8 memory on one plate. To estimate repertoire size and how much clonotype sharing occurs between individuals, the study deeply sequenced the blood TCR repertoires of 4 to 6 healthy adults. Libraries were prepared and TCR repertoires were sequenced by different laboratories using diverse techniques, in order to increase sequencing depth and limit assay-specific biases. Leukapheresis yielded between about 0.94 and 8.9 billion PBMCs per donor.

Using the deep immunoSEQ assay, TCR CDR3 regions were amplified from genomic DNA by multiplex PCR. Extracted genomic DNA from each cell subset was spread evenly across all wells of several immunoSEQ 96-well plates, with each plate serving as a replicate. For sorted subsets, around 200 ng genomic DNA, equal to about 30,000 T cell genomes, was loaded into each replicate PCR. The purified libraries were quantified using a Qubit 3.0 fluorometer, sized with a Bioanalyzer 2100, and then quantified again using the KAPA Library Quantification kit. Every immunoSEQ 96-well plate was sequenced on a dedicated single-read 150-cycle Illumina NextSeq 550 flow cell. The source study handled its data this way. Because only junctional sequences without quality scores were contained in the immunoSEQ output, filtering matching that applied to full-length reads could not be performed. Sequences were annotated with PyIR, a Python wrapper for IgBLAST v1.9, and V/J genes and CDR3 were assigned using IMGT germline references. Any read was removed if the V/J assignment was weak (E-value above 1e-6), the CDR3 was missing, or the read contained stop codons, out-of-frame junctions, or ambiguous translated residues. V3J clonotypes were defined as sequences sharing an identical inferred V gene, J gene, and CDR3 amino acid sequence. To compute the percentage overlap between repertoires, the number of shared unique clonotypes was divided by the size of the smaller repertoire. RTK rarefaction, the Chao1 estimator, and Recon v2.1 estimates of unobserved clonotypes were used to assess repertoire richness. Generation probabilities were computed with OLGA for all TCRbeta clonotypes obtained by the gDNA method from several donors. What TCRdb holds here is the immuneACCESS table cut down to in-frame rearrangements. Part of the clones is not present; checked against another copy, under half of the missing clones reflect an unresolved V gene, and the others are unexplained. That table supplies the V and J calls and clone size; D and trimming were determined from the DNA. The sample data list roughly 850,000 clones, and roughly 96% of these were observed just once. The ten largest clones add up to less than 0.25% of the sample.

For the CD8 naive samples, CD45RO-negative cells were positively selected for CCR7, yielding a CD45RA+CCR7+ population from which TemRA cells were excluded. The donors were healthy, HIV-negative adults who had no recently reported acute infections or vaccinations. Only Caucasian adults living in Nashville, Tennessee, USA were represented among the donors. After blood collection by leukapheresis, PBMCs were isolated using Ficoll-Histopaque density gradient centrifugation and then cryopreserved in the vapor phase of liquid nitrogen. Analytical flow cytometry was used to check the purity and quantity of each magnetically sorted T cell population. Each sorted fraction had its genomic DNA isolated and then quantified by UV absorbance on a Nanodrop 2000c. Summary of the overall study and its limitations: Naive subsets generally had larger estimated clonotype richness than memory subsets. Based on pairwise subsampling, the degree of clonotype sharing among donors was expected to be affected by sequencing depth. Compared with non-shared clonotypes, the clonotypes found in all four sorted-subset donors had higher generation probabilities. Only blood was sampled, and tissue TCR repertoires likely differ from those in blood. The genetic and exposure-history diversity represented was limited by the small number of donors. Across four donors, approximately 4.9% of naive CD4, roughly 3.8% of naive CD8, approximately 2.5% of memory CD4, and approximately 0.42% of memory CD8 clonotypes were shared. Rarefaction of sorted-subset datasets indicated incomplete sequencing despite the large sequencing depth.

Concerning this clone: What antigen it recognizes has not been identified. No clone much larger than this one lies a single base away; base qualities are absent.

This clonotype was obtained from a man aged 25 to 40 in good health. Sequencing was done on a sample of naive CD8+ T cells sorted from blood. The cell subset or site label of this sample denotes: CD45RA+CCR7+.

At the DNA level, the sequence is TGTGCCAGCAGCTCCCGACTAGCGGGTTACAATGAGCAGTTCTTC. Translated, this is CASSSRLAGYNEQFF. The chain couples TRBV11-3 to TRBJ2-1; TRBD2 agrees with 10 junctional bases. The CDR3 contains 15 residues, cysteine and phenylalanine counted. The only DNA kept is the CDR3, 45 bases in frame from the first base. CDR1 and CDR2 were assigned from the germline V gene as SGHNT and YENEEA. Trimming takes 4 bases off V and 4 bases off J; junction bases not matched to a gene: 4.